This T cell receptor beta chain comes out of a study of T cell responses to AZD1222 COVID-19 vaccine. Trimming left V 3 bases short and J 2 bases short, with 11 bases between. From germline, CDR1 is MNHEY and CDR2 SMNVEV (reference sequence). The CDR3 length is 15 residues. Profiling relied on immunoSEQ multiplex PCR, and the TCRdb table lists in-frame clones only, not all of them. The data contain approximately 160,000 clones, 90% to 95% of them singletons. V usage is TRBV27 and J usage is TRBJ1-3; D ambiguous. The sequenced sample was peripheral blood, obtained on day 0 of AZD1222 vaccination. The clonotype comes from an adult in good health. CDR3 coding DNA: TGTGCCAGCAGTTTTAGAAGGGTTGCTGGAAACACCATATATTTT. It is translated as CASSFRRVAGNTIYF.